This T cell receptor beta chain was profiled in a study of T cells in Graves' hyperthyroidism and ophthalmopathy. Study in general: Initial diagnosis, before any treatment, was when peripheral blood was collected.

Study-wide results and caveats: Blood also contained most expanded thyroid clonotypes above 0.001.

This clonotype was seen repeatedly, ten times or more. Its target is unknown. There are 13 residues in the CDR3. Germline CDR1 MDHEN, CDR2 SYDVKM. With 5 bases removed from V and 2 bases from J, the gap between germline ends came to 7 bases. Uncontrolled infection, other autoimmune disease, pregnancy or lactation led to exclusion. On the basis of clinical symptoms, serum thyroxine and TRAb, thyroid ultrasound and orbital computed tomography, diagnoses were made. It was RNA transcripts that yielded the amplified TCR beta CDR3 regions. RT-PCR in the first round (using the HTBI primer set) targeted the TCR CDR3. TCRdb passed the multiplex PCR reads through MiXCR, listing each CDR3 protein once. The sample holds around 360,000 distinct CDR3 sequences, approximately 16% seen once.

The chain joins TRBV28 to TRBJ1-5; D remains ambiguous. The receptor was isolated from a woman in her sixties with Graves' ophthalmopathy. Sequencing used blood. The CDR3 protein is CASSGRGNQPQHF. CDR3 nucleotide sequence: TGTGCCAGCAGTGGACGGGGCAATCAGCCCCAGCATTTT.